The TCR beta chain described here comes from a study of OX40 agonist ivuxolimab in advanced cancers. Sequencing used immunoSEQ multiplex PCR; TCRdb keeps in-frame clones, though not all of them. The table records some 140,000 clones, 75% to 95% of them present only once. CDR1 is LGHNA and CDR2 is YNFKEQ in the germline V gene. V lost 3 bases, J lost 5 bases, and 7 bases stayed unmatched. The CDR3 has 15 residues. This receptor was identified in an adult with an advanced solid tumor such as melanoma, head and neck, liver or kidney cancer. Sequenced here: CD4+ or CD8+ T cells sorted from blood, sampled in a trial of the OX40 agonist ivuxolimab. The chain combines TRBV4-2 with TRBJ1-5; 7 positions agree with TRBD1. The CDR3 coding sequence is TGTGCCAGCAGCCAGGCAGGGACAGCTGATCAGCCCCAGCATTTT. Translated, it gives CASSQAGTADQPQHF.